This TCR beta chain appears in the sequencing data of a study of T-cell memory formation after mild COVID-19. Whole-study findings and limits: CD8+ contracting clones occupied EMRA, while CD4+ ones occupied mainly CM and EM. Cross-reactive memory apparently joined, as some responding clones appeared in pre-infection memory.

From 5'RACE with constant-segment primers came TCR alpha and TCR beta cDNA libraries that carried sample barcodes and UMIs. TCRdb used MiXCR to reprocess the 5' RACE reads, holding one entry per CDR3 protein. This sample has 550,000 to 700,000 distinct CDR3 sequences, with roughly 18% found just once. Notes on this clonotype: Its antigen is still unknown.

The CDR3 extends over 17 amino acids. V was clipped by 4 bases and J by 4 bases; unmatched bases: 10. Germline V CDR1 and CDR2: DFQATT, SNEGSKA (reference sequence). The chain has TRBV20-1 and TRBJ2-3, with 14 bases that match TRBD2. This TCR derives from an adult woman who had mild COVID-19 (a few samples of this study predate the infection). Cell type and time point are not known. Sequencing was done on a sample of PBMCs or a T cell subset sorted from them (not recorded which). The CDR3 coding sequence is TGCAGTGCTACCTTCTCGGGACTAGCGGGAGTTGCAGATACGCAGTATTTT. Its translation: CSATFSGLAGVADTQYF.